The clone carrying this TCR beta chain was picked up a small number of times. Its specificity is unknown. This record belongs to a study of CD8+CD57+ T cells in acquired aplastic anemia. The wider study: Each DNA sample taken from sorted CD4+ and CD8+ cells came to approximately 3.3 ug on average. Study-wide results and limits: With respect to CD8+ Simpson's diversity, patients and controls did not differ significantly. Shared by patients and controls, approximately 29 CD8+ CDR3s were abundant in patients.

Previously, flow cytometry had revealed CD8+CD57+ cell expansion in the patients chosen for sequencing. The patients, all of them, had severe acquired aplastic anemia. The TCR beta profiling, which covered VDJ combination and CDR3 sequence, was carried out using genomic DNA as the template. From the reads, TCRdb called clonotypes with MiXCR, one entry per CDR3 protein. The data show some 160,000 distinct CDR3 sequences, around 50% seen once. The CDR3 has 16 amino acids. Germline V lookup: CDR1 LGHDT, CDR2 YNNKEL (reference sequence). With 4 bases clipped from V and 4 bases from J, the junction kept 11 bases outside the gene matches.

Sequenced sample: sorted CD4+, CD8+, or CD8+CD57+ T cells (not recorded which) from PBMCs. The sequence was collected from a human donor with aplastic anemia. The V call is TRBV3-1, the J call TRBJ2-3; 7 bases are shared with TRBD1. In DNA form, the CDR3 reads TGTGCCAGCAGCCCTTCCAACAGGGGCTGGGCAGATACGCAGTATTTT. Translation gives CASSPSNRGWADTQYF.